The T cell receptor beta chain under discussion was sequenced for a study of T cell responses to AZD1222 COVID-19 vaccine. The germline V gene has CDR1 MNHNY and CDR2 SVGAGI (reference sequence). The CDR3 consists of 15 residues. Trimming cost V 3 bases and J 5 bases; bases outside gene matches: 4. The repertoire was sequenced with immunoSEQ multiplex PCR; TCRdb's copy has only in-frame clones and lacks some. The table shows approximately 90,000 clones, with about 88% occurring only once. This receptor was obtained from an adult in good health. V gene TRBV6-6 combines with J gene TRBJ2-1, with 10 bases that match TRBD2. Sequences were derived from peripheral blood, sampled on day 0 of AZD1222 vaccination. The CDR3, as DNA: TGTGCCAGCAGTTATTTAGCGGGGGGCAACAATGAGCAGTTCTTC. It yields the protein CASSYLAGGNNEQFF.